Detailed here is one T cell receptor beta chain. The V segment lost 3 bases and the J segment 7 bases; nucleotides outside the gene matches: 3. From germline, CDR1 is KGHSH and CDR2 LQKENI. The CDR3 totals 13 residues. Sequencing used immunoSEQ multiplex PCR; TCRdb keeps in-frame clones, though not all of them. The table includes 200,000 to 250,000 clones, roughly 94% detected once. These data belong to a study of control samples from healthy donors and cancer patients. Sequenced: blood. This chain joins TRBV18 and TRBJ2-1, with 7 bases matching TRBD2. This sequence was found in a man aged 45 to 65 in good health. As DNA, the CDR3 is TGTGCCAGCTCACCGACACTAGCGAATGAGCAGTTCTTC. This gives the protein CASSPTLANEQFF. Using reference TRBV18 and TRBJ2-1 for the parts outside the CDR3, the full variable domain is NAGVMQNPRHLVRRRGQEARLRCSPMKGHSHVYWYRQLPEEGLKFMVYLQKENIIDESGMPKERFSAEFPKEGPSILRIQQVVRGDSAAYFCASSPTLANEQFFGPGTRLTVL.